This section outlines one T cell receptor beta chain sequence together with its context. What it recognizes is unknown. Uncontrolled infections, other autoimmune diseases, pregnancy or lactation barred patients from enrollment. The evidence that diagnosis relied on was clinical symptoms, serum thyroxine, TRAb, thyroid ultrasound and orbital computed tomography. Investigators amplified TCR beta CDR3 regions from RNA transcripts. First-round RT-PCR with HTBI primers preceded a second-round multiplex PCR. MiXCR, run by TCRdb on the multiplex PCR reads, gives a single entry per CDR3 protein. Among a few hundred thousand distinct CDR3 sequences listed, roughly a sixth were seen once. This sample was taken from a study of Graves' ophthalmopathy and Graves' hyperthyroidism. At the level of the study: Blood was drawn at initial diagnosis, before any treatment.

The study, taken as a whole, reports: Both an approximately 70% sensitivity and a 72.22% specificity characterized the model's predictions of ophthalmopathy progression.

Sequences were obtained from peripheral blood. This TCR was recovered from an adult woman with stable Graves' hyperthyroidism.

The CDR3 loop is CAISESGQGDGGYTF. CDR3 nucleotide sequence: TGTGCCATCAGTGAGTCCGGACAGGGCGACGGGGGCTACACCTTC. The chain has TRBV10-3 and TRBJ1-2; 8 nucleotides line up with TRBD1. V was clipped by 0 bases and J by 8 bases; unmatched bases: 8. This CDR3 is built from 15 residues. Per germline, CDR1 ENHRY and CDR2 SYGVKD.